This TCR beta chain was captured in a study of cytomegalovirus exposure and HLA in healthy donors. The germline CDR1 and CDR2 sequences are SEHNR and FQNEAQ (reference sequence). The V and J ends lost 2 bases and 3 bases respectively, with 8 bases between them. The CDR3 runs to 14 residues. This clone appeared once. Primers included in the PCR were 60 Vbeta and 13 Jbeta primers. This table comes from immunoSEQ multiplex PCR, and its TCRdb copy is limited to in-frame clones, with some not included. The sample yields fewer than 200,000 clones, over 65% seen once. The sequence was collected from a man aged 35 to 55 in good health and CMV-seropositive. Source material: PBMCs. This chain joins TRBV7-9 and TRBJ2-1; D is unresolved. CDR3 coding DNA: TGTGCCAGCAGCTTACCGGGTTACTACAATGAGCAGTTCTTC. Its protein is CASSLPGYYNEQFF.